This T cell receptor (beta chain) was obtained from a study of cytomegalovirus exposure and HLA in healthy donors. Whole-study findings and limits: According to an earlier analysis, most TCR beta V segments yielded productive rearrangements about 90% or about 30% of the time. There were some V segments, including TRBV6-2 and TRBV6-3, excluded as indistinguishable. In a later analysis, at a false discovery rate of 0.05, 16,951 TCR beta sequences were associated with HLA alleles.

Healthy bone marrow donors made up the cohort. Researchers ran the PCR with 60 Vbeta and 13 Jbeta primers. The repertoire was sequenced with immunoSEQ multiplex PCR; TCRdb's copy has only in-frame clones and lacks some. The sample consists of 150,000 to 200,000 clones, about 80% of them appearing once. This clone was recorded only once. Its matching antigen is unknown. There are 13 residues in the CDR3. The germline CDR1 and CDR2 sequences are SGHDT and YYEEEE. The V end lost 4 bases, the J end lost 7 bases, and 15 bases lay between the germline ends. The sample taken for sequencing was PBMCs. The chain combines TRBV5-6 with TRBJ2-7, with D possibly TRBD1 on 5 matching bases. This receptor was identified in a woman in her thirties or forties in good health and CMV-seronegative. The CDR3 region has the DNA TGTGCCAGCAGCACCACCGCCTCAGGGGAGCAGTACTTC. It yields the protein CASSTTASGEQYF.